The TCR beta chain described here comes from a study of a mutant IDH1 vaccine in newly diagnosed glioma. Study details: The first vaccination came 4-6 weeks after radiotherapy alone, or with temozolomide cycles. Antecedent treatment encompassed radiotherapy, temozolomide, or their combination; the majority received both.

Libraries were prepared by immunoSEQ multiplex PCR; TCRdb keeps only in-frame clonotypes and omits some of them. The table records around 29,000 clones, roughly nine tenths of them present only once. In regard to this clone: Antigen unknown.

Study-level results: Top peripheral T cell clonotype shifts appeared unrelated to pseudoprogression.

The time point denotes: week 5, during vaccination. In every dose of vaccine, 300 ug of mutant IDH1 20-mer peptide was given alongside topical imiquimod. Each tumor in the donors was a new WHO grade 3 or 4 astrocytoma, IDH1-mutant and ATRX-lost. This CDR3 is 16 amino acids long. Germline CDR1 SGHTS, CDR2 YDEGEE. V lost 2 bases, J lost 5 bases, and 9 bases stayed unmatched. This material consisted of peripheral blood mononuclear cells (PBMCs), taken from a glioma patient whose treatment included an IDH1 peptide vaccine. This TCR was recovered from a woman aged 40-49 years with glioma. Some clones in this sample may be carry-over from other donors' samples. The gene calls are TRBV5-8 and TRBJ2-7; 11 positions match TRBD2. Here the CDR3 reads CASSLLAGVPIDEQYF. CDR3 nucleotide sequence: TGTGCCAGCAGCTTACTAGCGGGAGTCCCAATAGACGAGCAGTACTTC.